These T cell receptor beta chains were read from a single sample in a study of blood T cell repertoires in COVID-19. Produced via immunoSEQ multiplex PCR; TCRdb's table is partial and in-frame only. This table holds about 130,000 clones, 70% to 90% found once. The sample comprised peripheral blood. The receptors derive from a man aged 50 to 59 with acute or convalescent COVID-19. Both conserved end residues are trimmed from each CDR3.

>TRBV15|TRBJ2-3
ATSRGLEYSTDTQY
>TRBV27|TRBJ1-1
ASSFHRANTEAF
>TRBV7-8|TRBJ2-3
ASSFWTGTDTQY
>TRBV3-1/TRBV3-2|TRBJ1-1
ASSSRQGGNTEAF
>TRBV28|TRBJ1-1
ASSYYQSGTGVQAF
>TRBV7-7|TRBJ2-2
ASSLAGAENTGELF
>TRBV28|TRBJ2-5
ASSLFRLVAGVRETQY
>TRBV28|TRBJ2-1
ASSPQKTSGAYNEQF
>TRBV28|TRBJ2-1
ASRSGQEGRF
>TRBV9|TRBJ1-2
ASSAIPQATNT
>TRBV10-3|TRBJ2-2
AINRGNTGELF